The rows below give T cell receptor beta chains drawn from one sample of a study of blood T cell repertoires in COVID-19. Method: immunoSEQ multiplex PCR; TCRdb's copy keeps in-frame clones and lacks some. The sample has 330,000 or so clones, roughly 87% seen once. Sequenced input: peripheral blood. The receptors were sampled from a man younger than 40 with COVID-19, enrolled during active disease. CDR3s include the opening cysteine and the closing phenylalanine or tryptophan. A D gene is named only where the DNA matches it firmly. Expanded clones get a size class; other rows say once, few or many, or leave the size out.

abundance	d_gene	v_gene	j_gene	CDR3nt	CDR3aa
.	.	TRBV9	TRBJ1-6	TGTGCCAGCAGTGACCGCGACGTGGAGAATTCACCCCTCCACTTT	CASSDRDVENSPLHF
.	.	TRBV7-2	TRBJ2-7	TGTGCCAGCAGCCCACGTACAGGGAGAGACGAGCAGTACTTC	CASSPRTGRDEQYF
.	.	TRBV6-5	TRBJ2-7	TGTGCCAGCAGTATCGGACAGATCTACGAGCAGTACTTC	CASSIGQIYEQYF
.	.	TRBV2	TRBJ2-7	TGTGCCATTCGACAAGCCCTTTACGACGAGCAGTACTTC	CAIRQALYDEQYF
.	TRBD1	TRBV3-1/TRBV3-2	TRBJ2-7	TGTGCCAGCAGCCGCCATCGGACAGGGGGAAGGGCCACCTACGAGCAGTACTTC	CASSRHRTGGRATYEQYF
.	TRBD2	TRBV6-2/TRBV6-3	TRBJ2-7	TGTGCCAGCAGTTCCGCCGGACTAGCGGGGTGGATATCCTACGAGCAGTACTTC	CASSSAGLAGWISYEQYF
.	TRBD2	TRBV18	TRBJ2-1	TGTGCCAGCTCACCACCATTGTTAGCGGGAGTTGGAAATGAGCAGTTCTTC	CASSPPLLAGVGNEQFF
once	TRBD1	TRBV10-3	TRBJ2-2	TGTGCCATCAGTCCTGACAGGGGGAACGGGGAGCTGTTTTTT	CAISPDRGNGELFF
.	.	TRBV27	TRBJ2-3	TGTGCCAGCAGTTCCCCCATAGCGACTAGCACAGATACGCAGTATTTT	CASSSPIATSTDTQYF
.	TRBD1	TRBV6-5	TRBJ1-2	TGTGCCAGCAGTCCTTCGTGGACAGGGGGCTACACCTTC	CASSPSWTGGYTF
.	TRBD1	TRBV4-1	TRBJ2-4	TGCGCCAGCAGCCAAGGAGAGGGGGCGCGACCCAAAAACATTCAGTACTTC	CASSQGEGARPKNIQYF
.	.	TRBV28	TRBJ2-2	TGTGCCAGCAGTTTAGGAGGGCCGAACACCGGGGAGCTGTTTTTT	CASSLGGPNTGELFF
.	.	TRBV18	TRBJ2-7	TGTGCCAGCTCACCACCGTCAGTGTCCTACGAGCAGTACTTC	CASSPPSVSYEQYF
.	TRBD1	TRBV2	TRBJ2-3	TGTGCCAGCAGGGACAGACAGGGCTCAGATACGCAGTATTTT	CASRDRQGSDTQYF
.	TRBD1	TRBV15	TRBJ1-4	TGTGCCACCAGCAGAGCGGGACAGTATGAAAAACTGTTTTTT	CATSRAGQYEKLFF